Sequencing of this T cell receptor beta chain was carried out in a study of T cells in Graves' hyperthyroidism and ophthalmopathy. Reasons for excluding patients were uncontrolled infection, other autoimmune disease, pregnancy or lactation. The germline gives CDR1 SGHAT, CDR2 FQNNGV. The CDR3 sequence is 14 residues long. Amplified TCR beta CDR3 regions came from RNA transcripts. During a first-round RT-PCR of the TCR CDR3, the HTBI primer set was used. TCRdb reprocessed the multiplex PCR reads via MiXCR and lists one record per CDR3 protein. The table records roughly 560,000 distinct CDR3 sequences, roughly 14% of them present only once. Whole-study results and caveats: Blood held most thyroid clonotypes expanded above 0.001 frequency.

In regard to this clonotype: No antigen is known for it. A much larger clone lies a single base off, so this may be a read error.

J is TRBJ2-7 and V is TRBV11-2, with 8 bases fitting TRBD2. The sample consisted of blood. This TCR was sampled from a middle-aged woman with Graves' ophthalmopathy. In DNA, the CDR3 is TGTGCCAGCAACTTAGCGGGACCACACTACGAGCAGTACTTC. Translated: CASNLAGPHYEQYF.